This TCR beta chain comes out of a study of early T cells in non-severe SARS-CoV-2 infection. TCRdb re-derived calls from the 5' RACE reads in MiXCR, one entry per CDR3 protein. This table has 25,000 to 35,000 distinct CDR3 sequences, roughly 3.9% appearing once. Trimming removed 5 bases from V and 0 bases from J, with 10 bases in between. The CDR3 loop spans 14 amino acids. Per germline, CDR1 SEHNR and CDR2 FQNEAQ (reference sequence). This clonotype was counted many times. V and J are TRBV7-9 and TRBJ1-2; no clear D. This clonotype was obtained from an adult who was a healthcare worker with PCR-confirmed SARS-CoV-2 infection or an uninfected control (not recorded which). Sequencing used whole blood. DNA for the CDR3: TGTGCCAGCAGCCGGGGTACGGCTAACTATGGCTACACCTTC. This codes for CASSRGTANYGYTF.